The 9 T cell receptor beta chains below all came from one sample that was sequenced in a study of vaccination and CD4 T cells after COVID-19. Each CDR3 protein is one row after TCRdb ran MiXCR on the PCR reads. This sample has some 22,000 distinct CDR3 sequences; around 50% occur once, and the top ten carry approximately 0.99%. Sequencing was performed on CD4+ T cells from blood, taken before SARS-CoV-2 vaccination. The receptors stem from a human donor who had recovered from COVID-19.

The V and J genes are TRBV15 and TRBJ2-5; D gene ambiguous. The V gene's germline CDR1 is LNHNV and CDR2 YYDKDF (reference sequence). Trimming shortened V by 0 bases and J by 1 base, and 6 bases separated the two germline ends. CDR3 size: 14 residues. In DNA, the CDR3 is TGTGCCACCAGCAGAGAATTTGCCCAAGAGACCCAGTACTTC. This translates into CATSREFAQETQYF.

The table lists this clonotype with a few counts. The gene calls are TRBV6-1 and TRBJ2-3, with 8 bases matching TRBD2. Germline values: CDR1 MNHNS, CDR2 SASEGT. V was clipped by 6 bases and J by 0 bases; unmatched bases: 8. The length of the CDR3 is 16 residues. The chain's CDR3 is CASRPKAGESTDTQYF. The CDR3 DNA follows: TGTGCCAGCAGACCAAAAGCGGGAGAAAGCACAGATACGCAGTATTTT.

The chain is built from TRBV7-9 and TRBJ2-3, with 7 bases matching TRBD2. The ends lost 5 bases at V and 4 bases at J; junction bases unmatched: 15. The germline V gene encodes CDR1 SEHNR and CDR2 FQNEAQ (reference sequence). The CDR3 runs 17 residues. The CDR3 protein is CASSPPRFAGVADTQYF. The CDR3, as DNA: TGTGCCAGCAGCCCTCCCCGGTTTGCGGGAGTAGCAGATACGCAGTATTTT.

The gene calls are TRBV20-1 and TRBJ2-3; TRBD2 matches at 13 bases. The trim removed 0 bases at V and 4 bases at J, leaving 4 bases unmatched. The CDR3 consists of 16 residues. Per the germline V gene, CDR1 is DFQATT and CDR2 is SNEGSKA (reference sequence). CDR3 residues: CSAREIGLAGADTQYF. The CDR3 coding sequence is TGCAGTGCTAGAGAAATCGGACTAGCGGGAGCAGATACGCAGTATTTT.

The chain recombines TRBV28 with TRBJ1-1, with D perhaps matching TRBD1 (5 bases). V lost 6 bases and J 3 bases, leaving 11 bases between the germline ends. Germline assignment: CDR1 MDHEN and CDR2 SYDVKM. The CDR3 totals 13 residues. CDR3 sequence: CASSPDSYTEAFF. In nucleotides, the CDR3 is TGTGCCAGCAGCCCTGACAGCTACACTGAAGCTTTCTTT.

The J gene is TRBJ2-5, the V gene TRBV18; D is unresolved. Germline CDR1 KGHSH, CDR2 LQKENI. V was clipped by 0 bases and J by 1 base, with 9 bases between them. CDR3 length equals 15 residues. The CDR3 bases are TGTGCCAGCTCACCACCGTACATGGGCCAAGAGACCCAGTACTTC. This translates into CASSPPYMGQETQYF.

J is TRBJ2-7 and V is TRBV19, with D maybe TRBD2 (7 bases). Trimming removed 4 bases at V and 7 bases at J, with 17 bases between. There are 14 residues in the CDR3. Germline CDR1 reads LNHDA; CDR2 reads SQIVND (reference sequence). The CDR3 region has the DNA TGTGCCAGTAGTAGGGAGGGACATACTTCGGAGCAGTACTTC. This sequence encodes CASSREGHTSEQYF. Using reference TRBV19 and TRBJ2-7 for the parts outside the CDR3, the full variable domain is DGGITQSPKYLFRKEGQNVTLSCEQNLNHDAMYWYRQDPGQGLRLIYYSQIVNDFQKGDIAEGYSVSREKKESFPLTVTSAQKNPTAFYLCASSREGHTSEQYFGPGTRLTVT.

There are a few counts of this clonotype. The chain couples TRBV7-8 to TRBJ2-3; 8 bases fit TRBD2. V shed 0 bases and J 4 bases; nucleotides not matched to a gene: 9. Germline-derived CDR1 and CDR2 are SGHVS and FQNEAQ. This CDR3 region has 17 residues. The CDR3 coding sequence is TGTGCCAGCAGCTTAGCGTCGCGGGGGGTTGGGGCAGATACGCAGTATTTT. Its protein product is CASSLASRGVGADTQYF.

This clonotype was seen only once. The chain links TRBV7-2 to TRBJ2-3; TRBD2 matches 9 bases. V was clipped by 2 bases and J by 3 bases; unmatched bases: 3. Per the germline V gene, CDR1 is SGHTA and CDR2 is FQGNSA. CDR3 length: 15 residues. Here the CDR3 DNA reads TGTGCCAGCAGCTTACGCGGGGGGGGAACAGATACGCAGTATTTT. This gives the protein CASSLRGGGTDTQYF.